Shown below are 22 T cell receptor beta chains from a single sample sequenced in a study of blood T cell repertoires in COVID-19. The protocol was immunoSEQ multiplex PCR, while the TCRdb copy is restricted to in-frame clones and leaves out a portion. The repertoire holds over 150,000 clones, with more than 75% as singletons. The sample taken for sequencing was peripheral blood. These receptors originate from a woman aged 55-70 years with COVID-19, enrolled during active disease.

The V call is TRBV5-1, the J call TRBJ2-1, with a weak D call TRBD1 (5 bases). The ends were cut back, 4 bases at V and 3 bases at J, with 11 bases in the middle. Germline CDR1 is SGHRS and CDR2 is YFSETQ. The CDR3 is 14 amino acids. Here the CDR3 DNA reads TGCGCCAGCAGCGTTGACGGACACTACAATGAGCAGTTCTTC. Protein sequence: CASSVDGHYNEQFF.

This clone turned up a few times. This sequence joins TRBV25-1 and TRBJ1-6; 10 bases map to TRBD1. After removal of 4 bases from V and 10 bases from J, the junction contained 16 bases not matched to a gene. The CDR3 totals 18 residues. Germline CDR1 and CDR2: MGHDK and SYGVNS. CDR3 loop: CASSATEFDRGRLSPLHF. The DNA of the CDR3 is TGTGCCAGCAGTGCAACAGAGTTCGACAGGGGGCGGTTATCACCCCTCCACTTT.

The CDR3 loop is CASRRDTNTIYF. In DNA, the CDR3 is TGTGCCAGCAGGAGGGACACGAACACCATATATTTT. The V gene is TRBV2, the J gene TRBJ1-3; a weak D match, TRBD1 (6 bases). Trimming cost V 6 bases and J 7 bases, with 10 bases left between them. This CDR3 region has 12 residues. CDR1 and CDR2 from the germline V gene are SNHLY and FYNNEI.

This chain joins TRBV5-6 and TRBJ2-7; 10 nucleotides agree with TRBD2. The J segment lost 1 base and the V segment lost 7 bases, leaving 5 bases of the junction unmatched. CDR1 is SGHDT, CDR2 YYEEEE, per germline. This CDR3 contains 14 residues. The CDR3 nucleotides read TGTGCCAGCCAAGGAGCGGGAGGGTCCTACGAGCAGTACTTC. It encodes CASQGAGGSYEQYF.

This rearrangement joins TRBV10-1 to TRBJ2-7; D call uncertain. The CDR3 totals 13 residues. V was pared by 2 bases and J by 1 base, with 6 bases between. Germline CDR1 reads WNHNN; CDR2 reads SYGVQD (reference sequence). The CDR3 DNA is TGCGCCAGCAGTGAGAAACTTTCCTACGAGCAGTACTTC. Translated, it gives CASSEKLSYEQYF.

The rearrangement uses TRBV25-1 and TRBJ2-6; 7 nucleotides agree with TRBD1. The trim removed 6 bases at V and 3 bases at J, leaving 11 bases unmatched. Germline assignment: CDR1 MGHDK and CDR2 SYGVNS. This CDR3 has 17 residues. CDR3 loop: CASRSQRQGIGANVLTF. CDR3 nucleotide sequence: TGTGCCAGCAGGTCCCAGAGACAGGGAATTGGGGCCAACGTCCTGACTTTC.

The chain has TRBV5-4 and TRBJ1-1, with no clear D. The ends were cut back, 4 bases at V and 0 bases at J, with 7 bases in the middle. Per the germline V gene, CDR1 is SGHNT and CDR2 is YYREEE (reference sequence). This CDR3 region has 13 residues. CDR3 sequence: CASSPGLNTEAFF. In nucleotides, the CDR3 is TGTGCCAGCAGCCCGGGGTTGAACACTGAAGCTTTCTTT.

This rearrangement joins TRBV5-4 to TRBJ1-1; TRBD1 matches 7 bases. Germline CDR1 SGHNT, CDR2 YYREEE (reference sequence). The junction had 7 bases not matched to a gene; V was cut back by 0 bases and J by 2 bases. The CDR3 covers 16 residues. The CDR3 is CASSLGLTGSNTEAFF. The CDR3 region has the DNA TGTGCCAGCAGCTTGGGGCTGACAGGGAGCAACACTGAAGCTTTCTTT. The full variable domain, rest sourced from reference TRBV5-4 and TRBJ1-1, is ETGVTQSPTHLIKTRGQQVTLRCSSQSGHNTVSWYQQALGQGPQFIFQYYREEENGRGNFPPRFSGLQFPNYSSELNVNALELDDSALYLCASSLGLTGSNTEAFFGQGTRLTVV.

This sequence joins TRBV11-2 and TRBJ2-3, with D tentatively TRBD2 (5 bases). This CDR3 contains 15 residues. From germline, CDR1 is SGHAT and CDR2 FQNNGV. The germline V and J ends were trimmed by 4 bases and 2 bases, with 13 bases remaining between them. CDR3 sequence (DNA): TGTGCCAGCAGCTCCTCCAGCGGCAACACAGATACGCAGTATTTT. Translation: CASSSSSGNTDTQYF.

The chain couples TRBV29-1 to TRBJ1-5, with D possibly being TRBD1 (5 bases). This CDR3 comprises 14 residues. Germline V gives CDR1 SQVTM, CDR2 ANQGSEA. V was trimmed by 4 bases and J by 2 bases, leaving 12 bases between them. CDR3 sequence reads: CSVGGGYGNQPQHF. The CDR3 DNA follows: TGCAGCGTTGGGGGGGGGTACGGCAATCAGCCCCAGCATTTT.

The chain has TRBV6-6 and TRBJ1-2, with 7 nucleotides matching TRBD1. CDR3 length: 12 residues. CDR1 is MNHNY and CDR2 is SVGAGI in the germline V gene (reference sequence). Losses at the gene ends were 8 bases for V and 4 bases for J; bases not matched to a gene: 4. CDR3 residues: CASGDSRYGYTF. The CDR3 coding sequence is TGTGCCAGCGGGGACAGCCGCTATGGCTACACCTTC.

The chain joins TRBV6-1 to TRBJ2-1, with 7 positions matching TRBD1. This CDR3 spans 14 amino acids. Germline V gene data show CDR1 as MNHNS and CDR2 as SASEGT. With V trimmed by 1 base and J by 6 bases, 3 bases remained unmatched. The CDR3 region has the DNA TGTGCCAGCAGTGAAGTCGGGACAGTCAATGAGCAGTTCTTC. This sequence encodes CASSEVGTVNEQFF.

The CDR3 region is CASTGGWGTDTQYF. The CDR3 nucleotides are TGTGCCAGTACGGGGGGGTGGGGCACAGATACGCAGTATTTT. V gene TRBV19 combines with J gene TRBJ2-3; 8 bases agree with TRBD2. Germline loops: CDR1 LNHDA, CDR2 SQIVND (reference sequence). Trimming took 7 bases from V and 1 from J; bases not matched to a gene: 4. CDR3 length equals 14 residues.

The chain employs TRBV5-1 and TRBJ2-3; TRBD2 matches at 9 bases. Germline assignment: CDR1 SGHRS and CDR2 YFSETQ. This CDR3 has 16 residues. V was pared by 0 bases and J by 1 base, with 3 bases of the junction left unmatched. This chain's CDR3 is CASSLGVAGGTDTQYF. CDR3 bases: TGCGCCAGCAGCTTGGGAGTAGCGGGGGGCACAGATACGCAGTATTTT.

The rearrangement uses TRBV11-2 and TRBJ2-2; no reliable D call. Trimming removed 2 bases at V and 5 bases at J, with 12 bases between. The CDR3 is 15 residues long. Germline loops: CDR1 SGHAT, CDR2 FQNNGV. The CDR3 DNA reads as TGTGCCAGCAGCTTATTCCCCCCCGGGACCGGGGAGCTGTTTTTT. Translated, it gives CASSLFPPGTGELFF.

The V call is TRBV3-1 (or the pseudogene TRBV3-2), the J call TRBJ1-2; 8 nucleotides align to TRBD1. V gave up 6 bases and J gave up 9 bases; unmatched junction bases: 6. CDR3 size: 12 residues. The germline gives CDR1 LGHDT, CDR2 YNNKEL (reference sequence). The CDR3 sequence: CASSRQGSSYTF. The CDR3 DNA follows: TGTGCCAGCAGTCGACAGGGGAGTAGCTACACCTTC.

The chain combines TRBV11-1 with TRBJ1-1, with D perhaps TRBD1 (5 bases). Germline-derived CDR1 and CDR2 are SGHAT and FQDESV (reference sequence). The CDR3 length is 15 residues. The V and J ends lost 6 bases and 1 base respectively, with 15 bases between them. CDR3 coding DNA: TGTGCCAGCAGACACGACGACAGATCGAACACTGAAGCTTTCTTT. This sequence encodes CASRHDDRSNTEAFF.

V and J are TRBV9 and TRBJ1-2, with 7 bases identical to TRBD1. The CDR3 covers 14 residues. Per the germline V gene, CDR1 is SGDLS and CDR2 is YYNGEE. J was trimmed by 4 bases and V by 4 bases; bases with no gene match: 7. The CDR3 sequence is CASSSQTGTYGYTF. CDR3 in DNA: TGTGCCAGCAGCTCCCAGACAGGGACCTATGGCTACACCTTC.

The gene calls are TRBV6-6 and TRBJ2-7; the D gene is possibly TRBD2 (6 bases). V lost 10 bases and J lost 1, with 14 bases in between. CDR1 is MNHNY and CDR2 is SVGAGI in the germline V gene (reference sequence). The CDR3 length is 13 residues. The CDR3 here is CATGRAGSYEQYF. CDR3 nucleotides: TGTGCCACCGGCCGGGCGGGATCCTACGAGCAGTACTTC.

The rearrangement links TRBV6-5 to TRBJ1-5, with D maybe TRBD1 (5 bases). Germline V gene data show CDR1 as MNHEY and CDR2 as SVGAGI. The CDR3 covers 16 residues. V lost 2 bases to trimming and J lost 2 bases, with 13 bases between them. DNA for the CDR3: TGTGCCAGCAGTTACAGGTCAGGGAAGGGCAATCAGCCCCAGCATTTT. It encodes CASSYRSGKGNQPQHF.

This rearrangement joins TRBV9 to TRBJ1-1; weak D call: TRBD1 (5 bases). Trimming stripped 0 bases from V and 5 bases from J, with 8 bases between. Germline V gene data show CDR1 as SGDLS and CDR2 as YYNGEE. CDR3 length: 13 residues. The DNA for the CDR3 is TGTGCCAGCAGCGTAGTCCAGGGTACTGAAGCTTTCTTT. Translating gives CASSVVQGTEAFF.

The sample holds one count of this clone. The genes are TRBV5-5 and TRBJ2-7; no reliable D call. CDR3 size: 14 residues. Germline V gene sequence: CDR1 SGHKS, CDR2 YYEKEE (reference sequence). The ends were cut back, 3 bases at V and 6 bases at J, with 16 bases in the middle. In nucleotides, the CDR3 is TGTGCCAGCAGCTCGTTGGGCCCACCCCCCGAGCAGTACGTC. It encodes CASSSLGPPPEQYV.